The 4 T cell receptor beta chains presented below share a single source sample, sequenced in a study of cytomegalovirus exposure and HLA in healthy donors (dated 2017 in TCRdb). The library came from the immunoSEQ multiplex PCR assay. A mixture of 60 forward primers for TCR Vbeta segments and 13 reverse primers for TCR Jbeta segments was used in the multiplex PCR. What TCRdb holds here is the immuneACCESS table cut down to in-frame rearrangements. Part of the clones is not present; checked against another copy, under half of the missing clones reflect an unresolved V gene, and the others are unexplained. The sample table records 100,000 to 150,000 clones; roughly four fifths of these occur just once. Over 1% of the sample goes to the ten largest clones. The sequenced material came from PBMCs. The receptors here all came from a boy between 10 and 17 years old in good health and CMV-seronegative.

The chain's CDR3 is CASSRDRGSYEQYF. The CDR3, as DNA: TGTGCCAGCAGCCGAGACAGGGGCTCCTACGAGCAGTACTTC. The V call is TRBV7-6, the J call TRBJ2-7, with 8 nucleotides matching TRBD1. The CDR3 is made up of 14 amino acids. Germline V CDR1 and CDR2: SGHVS, FNYEAQ. The junction had 3 bases not matched to a gene; V was cut back by 5 bases and J by 0 bases.

V usage is TRBV7-2 and J usage is TRBJ2-7, with TRBD2 matching 13 bases. J was trimmed by 7 bases and V by 5 bases; bases with no gene match: 2. CDR3 length: 13 amino acids. Looked up from germline, CDR1 is SGHTA and CDR2 is FQGNSA. In DNA form, the CDR3 reads TGTGCCAGCAGCCTGGGACTAGCGGGGGAGCAGTACTTC. Its translation is CASSLGLAGEQYF.

The chain carries TRBV21-1 and TRBJ1-5; the D segment call TRBD1 is taken from the table without a DNA check. TRBV21-1 is labeled a pseudogene. The CDR3 is made up of 14 amino acids. This CDR3 reads CASSQGAENQPQHF. The CDR3 DNA is TGTGCCAGCAGCCAAGGGGCCGAGAATCAGCCCCAGCATTTT.

The chain is built from TRBV13 and TRBJ1-4, with 7 bases lining up with TRBD1. In germline, CDR1 is PRHDT, CDR2 FYEKMQ (reference sequence). CDR3 size: 15 residues. The J segment lost 5 bases and the V segment lost 2 bases, leaving 5 bases of the junction unmatched. This CDR3 is CASSLFSQGNEKLFF. CDR3 coding DNA: TGTGCCAGCAGCTTATTCTCACAGGGGAATGAAAAACTGTTTTTT.